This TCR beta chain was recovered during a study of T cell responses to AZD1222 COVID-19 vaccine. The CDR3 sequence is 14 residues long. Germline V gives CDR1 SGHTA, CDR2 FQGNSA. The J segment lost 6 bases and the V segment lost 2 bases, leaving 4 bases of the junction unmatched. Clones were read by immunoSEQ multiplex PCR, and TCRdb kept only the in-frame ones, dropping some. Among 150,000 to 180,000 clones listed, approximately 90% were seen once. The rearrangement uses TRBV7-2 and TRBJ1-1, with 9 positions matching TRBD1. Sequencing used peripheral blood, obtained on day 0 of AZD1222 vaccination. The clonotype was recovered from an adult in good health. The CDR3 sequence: CASSLWDRDPEAFF. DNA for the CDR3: TGTGCCAGCAGCTTATGGGACAGGGACCCTGAAGCTTTCTTT.